These T cell receptor beta chains were read from a single sample in a study of Ad26.COV2.S vaccination and SARS-CoV-2 variants. The data were produced by immunoSEQ multiplex PCR, yet TCRdb's version contains in-frame clones alone and is incomplete. The sample records around 250,000 clones, roughly 89% being singletons. The input for sequencing was peripheral blood, taken in a trial of Ad26.COV2.S vaccine versus placebo. Every receptor here comes from a person aged 18-65 years who received the Ad26.COV2.S COVID-19 vaccine or a placebo. Both conserved end residues are part of each CDR3. A D gene is named only where the DNA matches it firmly. Expanded clones are given a class, and other clones once, few, many or no size at all.

CASSEGIQGAGNQPQHF | TGTGCCAGCTCAGAGGGTATACAGGGGGCGGGCAATCAGCCCCAGCATTTT | TRBD1 | TRBJ1-5 | - | TRBV18
CASSKDREFSGANVLTF | TGTGCCAGCAGCAAAGACCGCGAGTTCTCTGGGGCCAACGTCCTGACTTTC | - | TRBJ2-6 | few | TRBV21-1
CASSEFWSTDTQYF | TGTGCCAGCAGTGAATTCTGGAGCACAGATACGCAGTATTTT | - | TRBJ2-3 | - | TRBV6-1
CASSVGTGFGKAFF | TGTGCCAGCAGCGTAGGAACGGGGTTTGGGAAAGCTTTCTTT | - | TRBJ1-1 | - | TRBV9
CASSKAEGFTEAFF | TGTGCCAGCAGCAAAGCGGAGGGGTTCACTGAAGCTTTCTTT | - | TRBJ1-1 | - | TRBV21-1
CASSLAAVDNEQFF | TGCGCCAGCAGCTTGGCGGCGGTAGACAATGAGCAGTTCTTC | - | TRBJ2-1 | - | TRBV5-1
CASSSGQVGEAFF | TGTGCCAGCAGCTCGGGACAGGTGGGTGAAGCTTTCTTT | TRBD1 | TRBJ1-1 | few | TRBV7-9
CASSSSGLAGETQYF | TGTGCCAGCAGCTCTAGTGGGCTAGCGGGAGAGACCCAGTACTTC | TRBD2 | TRBJ2-5 | - | TRBV7-6
CASSLGDRKKSYNSPLHF | TGCGCCAGCAGCTTGGGGGACAGGAAGAAATCCTATAATTCACCCCTCCACTTT | TRBD1 | TRBJ1-6 | - | TRBV5-1
CASSYGGSYSPLHF | TGTGCCAGCAGTTACGGGGGCTCTTATTCACCCCTCCACTTT | - | TRBJ1-6 | - | TRBV6-2/TRBV6-3
CASSGSSRTEAFF | TGTGCCAGTAGTGGGAGCTCCCGCACTGAAGCTTTCTTT | - | TRBJ1-1 | - | TRBV19
CASSQDRIPSYEQYF | TGTGCCAGCAGCCAAGACAGGATCCCCTCCTACGAGCAGTACTTC | - | TRBJ2-7 | - | TRBV3-1/TRBV3-2
CASSGAGANVLTF | TGTGCCAGCAGTGGCGCTGGGGCCAACGTCCTGACTTTC | - | TRBJ2-6 | - | TRBV25-1
CASSPRGPGFEKDTQYF | TGTGCCAGCTCACCAAGGGGGCCCGGGTTCGAGAAAGATACGCAGTATTTT | TRBD1 | TRBJ2-3 | - | TRBV18
CASRSGGNEQFF | TGCGCCAGCAGATCGGGGGGCAATGAGCAGTTCTTC | TRBD2 | TRBJ2-1 | - | TRBV5-1
CASSFDPEGLTSQETQYF | TGTGCCAGCAGCTTCGATCCGGAAGGGCTGACAAGTCAAGAGACCCAGTACTTC | - | TRBJ2-5 | - | TRBV7-9
CAGSDHSIAGDEQFF | TGTGCCGGCAGCGATCACTCAATAGCGGGAGATGAGCAGTTCTTC | TRBD2 | TRBJ2-1 | - | TRBV7-9
CASSGRGWRAFF | TGCGCCAGCAGCGGGCGGGGCTGGAGAGCTTTCTTT | - | TRBJ1-1 | - | TRBV5-1
CASSQGTVNTEAFF | TGTGCCAGCAGCCAGGGTACAGTGAACACTGAAGCTTTCTTT | - | TRBJ1-1 | - | TRBV16
CASSKKGAVGRELIMNTEAFF | TGCGCCAGCAGTAAGAAGGGGGCGGTGGGGAGGGAATTGATTATGAACACTGAAGCTTTCTTT | TRBD1 | TRBJ1-1 | once | TRBV5-1
CASSLGRGDYEQYF | TGCGCCAGCAGCTTGGGACGGGGTGACTACGAGCAGTACTTC | - | TRBJ2-7 | once | TRBV5-1
CASREPGQSEAFF | TGTGCCAGCAGGGAGCCGGGACAGTCTGAAGCTTTCTTT | TRBD1 | TRBJ1-1 | - | TRBV6-5
CASVRTGGTEAFF | TGTGCCAGCGTAAGGACAGGGGGCACTGAAGCTTTCTTT | TRBD1 | TRBJ1-1 | - | TRBV6-6
CASRLGETQYF | TGTGCCAGCAGGTTGGGGGAGACCCAGTACTTC | - | TRBJ2-5 | once | TRBV7-9
CASSFTGSLEKLFF | TGTGCCAGCAGCTTTACAGGGTCGTTGGAAAAACTGTTTTTT | - | TRBJ1-4 | - | TRBV5-5
CASRDRLYSYNEQFF | TGTGCCAGTAGGGATAGGCTATACTCCTACAATGAGCAGTTCTTC | - | TRBJ2-1 | - | TRBV19
CASSPLAGGRVHEQFF | TGTGCCAGCAGCCCTTTAGCGGGAGGTCGGGTCCATGAGCAGTTCTTC | TRBD2 | TRBJ2-1 | - | TRBV27
CASSPGWTSGNTIYF | TGTGCCAGCTCACCAGGTTGGACCTCTGGAAACACCATATATTTT | - | TRBJ1-3 | - | TRBV18
CASSQDLQGGGYTF | TGTGCCAGCAGCCAAGATCTGCAGGGAGGTGGCTACACCTTC | - | TRBJ1-2 | - | TRBV14
CASSQDQGAENTDTQYF | TGCGCCAGCAGCCAAGATCAGGGGGCGGAGAACACAGATACGCAGTATTTT | TRBD1 | TRBJ2-3 | - | TRBV4-3
CASSQDLGRGFTEAFF | TGCGCCAGCAGCCAAGATCTGGGGCGCGGGTTCACTGAAGCTTTCTTT | - | TRBJ1-1 | - | TRBV4-3
CASSSGLANEQFF | TGTGCCAGCAGTTCGGGACTAGCCAATGAGCAGTTCTTC | TRBD2 | TRBJ2-1 | - | TRBV6-2/TRBV6-3
CASSPGTSGVAGELFF | TGCGCCAGCAGTCCCGGGACTAGCGGGGTCGCCGGGGAGCTGTTTTTT | TRBD2 | TRBJ2-2 | - | TRBV5-1
CASSQEGTVSYEQYF | TGTGCCAGCAGCCAAGAAGGGACAGTCTCCTACGAGCAGTACTTC | TRBD1 | TRBJ2-7 | - | TRBV3-1/TRBV3-2
CASRQAENSPLHF | TGTGCCAGCAGACAGGCAGAGAATTCACCCCTCCACTTT | - | TRBJ1-6 | once | TRBV6-5
CASSDNGAGTEAFF | TGTGCCAGCAGTGACAACGGGGCTGGAACTGAAGCTTTCTTT | - | TRBJ1-1 | - | TRBV6-4
CASSQSYRGWADTQYF | TGCGCCAGCAGCCAATCCTACAGGGGATGGGCAGATACGCAGTATTTT | TRBD1 | TRBJ2-3 | few | TRBV4-1
CASSVGPGPNYGYTF | TGCGCCAGCAGTGTCGGCCCCGGCCCTAACTATGGCTACACCTTC | - | TRBJ1-2 | - | TRBV5-1
CASSLAPGTGNTEAFF | TGTGCCAGCAGCTTAGCCCCCGGGACAGGGAACACTGAAGCTTTCTTT | TRBD1 | TRBJ1-1 | - | TRBV7-9
CASSSGTSGSYDEQFF | TGTGCCAGCAGCTCAGGGACTAGCGGGAGCTACGATGAGCAGTTCTTC | TRBD2 | TRBJ2-1 | once | TRBV7-9
CASSAHRGGKETQYF | TGCGCCAGCAGCGCCCATCGGGGGGGGAAAGAGACCCAGTACTTC | TRBD2 | TRBJ2-5 | - | TRBV5-1
CASSEVGGGYNEQFF | TGTGCCAGCAGTGAAGTGGGCGGGGGTTACAATGAGCAGTTCTTC | TRBD2 | TRBJ2-1 | - | TRBV6-4